The clone carrying this TCR beta chain came up many times. As for time point: sample taken at primary tumor resection. This sample is part of a study of spatial heterogeneity in lung cancer. Germline-derived CDR1 and CDR2 are DFQATT and SNEGSKA (reference sequence). Losses at the gene ends were 6 bases for V and 1 base for J; bases not matched to a gene: 4. The CDR3 is made up of 13 amino acids. Every cDNA TCR molecule received its own unique molecular identifier. Each CDR3 protein gets one entry after TCRdb re-called the 5' RACE reads with MiXCR. The data show about 25,000 distinct CDR3 sequences, 6% to 7.5% seen once.

This TCR was sampled from a male donor with early-stage non-small cell lung cancer. Specimen: PBMCs, collected at surgery. The V and J genes are TRBV20-1 and TRBJ2-7, with 9 nucleotides matching TRBD1. The CDR3 loop is CSADRGGSYEQYF. CDR3 nucleotides: TGCAGTGCGGACAGGGGAGGGTCCTACGAGCAGTACTTC.